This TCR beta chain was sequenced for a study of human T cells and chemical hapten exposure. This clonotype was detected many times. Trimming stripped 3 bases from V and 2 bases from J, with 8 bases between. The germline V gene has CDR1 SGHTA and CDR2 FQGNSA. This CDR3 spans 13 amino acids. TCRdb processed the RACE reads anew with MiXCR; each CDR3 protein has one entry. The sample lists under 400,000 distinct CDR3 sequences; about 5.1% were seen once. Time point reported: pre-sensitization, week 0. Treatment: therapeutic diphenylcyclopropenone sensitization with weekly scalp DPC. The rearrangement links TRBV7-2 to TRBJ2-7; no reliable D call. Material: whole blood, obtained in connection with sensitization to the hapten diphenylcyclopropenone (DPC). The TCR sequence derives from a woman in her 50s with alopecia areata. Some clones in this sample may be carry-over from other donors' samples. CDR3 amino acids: CASSLVGPYEQYF. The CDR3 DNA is TGTGCCAGCAGCTTGGTTGGCCCCTACGAGCAGTACTTC.